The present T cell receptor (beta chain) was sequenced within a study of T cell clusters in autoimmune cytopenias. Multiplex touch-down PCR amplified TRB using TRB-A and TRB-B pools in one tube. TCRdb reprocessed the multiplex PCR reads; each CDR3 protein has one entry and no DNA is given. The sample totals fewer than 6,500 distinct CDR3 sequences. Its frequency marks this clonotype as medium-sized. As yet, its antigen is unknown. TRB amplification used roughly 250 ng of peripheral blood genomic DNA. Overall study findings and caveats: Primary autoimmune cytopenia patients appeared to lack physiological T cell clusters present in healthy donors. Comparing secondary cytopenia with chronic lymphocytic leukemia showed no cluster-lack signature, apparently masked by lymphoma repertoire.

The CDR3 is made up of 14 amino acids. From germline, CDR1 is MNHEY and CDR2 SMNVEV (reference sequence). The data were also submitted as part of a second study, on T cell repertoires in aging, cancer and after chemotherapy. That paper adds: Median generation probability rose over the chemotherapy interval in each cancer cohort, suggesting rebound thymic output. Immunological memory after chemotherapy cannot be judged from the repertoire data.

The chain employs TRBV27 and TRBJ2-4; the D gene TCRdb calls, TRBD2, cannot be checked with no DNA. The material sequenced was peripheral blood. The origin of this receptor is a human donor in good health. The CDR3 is CAILSGGAKNIQYF.